The 5 T cell receptor beta chains in this list originate from one sample, sequenced in a study of blood T cell repertoires in COVID-19. Here immunoSEQ multiplex PCR was the method, and the copy in TCRdb shows in-frame clones only, minus some. The data contain some 130,000 clones, about 75% of them seen just once; the ten biggest clones take up around 20%. Specimen: peripheral blood. The receptors were gathered from a man older than 75 with acute or convalescent COVID-19.

This chain connects TRBV6-5 to TRBJ2-1; TRBD2 matches at 9 bases. The germline V gene has CDR1 MNHEY and CDR2 SVGAGI. V was pared by 7 bases and J by 4 bases, with 5 bases of the junction left unmatched. The CDR3 has 14 residues. The CDR3 DNA sequence: TGTGCCAGCAACCTTAGCGGGGGTTACAATGAGCAGTTCTTC. It specifies CASNLSGGYNEQFF.

DNA for the CDR3: TGTGCCTGGAGGTCTACAGGGGGCGTTAAGACCCAGTACTTC. This gives the protein CAWRSTGGVKTQYF. This chain connects TRBV30 to TRBJ2-5; the match to TRBD1 covers 9 bases. V shed 3 bases and J 6 bases; nucleotides not matched to a gene: 8. The CDR3 extends over 14 amino acids. CDR1 is GTSNPN, CDR2 SVGIG, per germline (reference sequence).

DNA of the CDR3: TGTGCCAGCAGCCTTTTTGTGGGGGGGTTGAATGAGCAGTTCTTC. Amino acid sequence: CASSLFVGGLNEQFF. The genes are TRBV5-5 and TRBJ2-1; TRBD2 aligns across 7 bases. Looked up from germline, CDR1 is SGHKS and CDR2 is YYEKEE (reference sequence). The CDR3 is 15 residues long. V was pared by 4 bases and J by 7 bases, with 11 bases of the junction left unmatched.

The chain has TRBV7-9 and TRBJ2-1; 9 nucleotides line up with TRBD1. This CDR3 is 16 amino acids long. The junction had 15 bases not matched to a gene; V was cut back by 6 bases and J by 9 bases. Germline loops: CDR1 SEHNR, CDR2 FQNEAQ (reference sequence). CDR3 nucleotide sequence: TGTGCCAGCAGTCGCCGGTTTGGGGACAGGGAGGTTGAGCAGTTCTTC. This translates into CASSRRFGDREVEQFF.

This clone has a single count. CDR3 protein: CASSQRGVEAFF. The CDR3 DNA reads TGTGCCAGCAGCCAAAGAGGAGTCGAAGCTTTCTTT. The V call is TRBV3-1 (or the pseudogene TRBV3-2), the J call TRBJ1-1; D is undetermined. The V end was cut by 2 bases, the J end by 8 bases, with 9 bases between. The CDR3 runs to 12 residues. CDR1 and CDR2 (germline): LGHDT, YNNKEL (reference sequence).